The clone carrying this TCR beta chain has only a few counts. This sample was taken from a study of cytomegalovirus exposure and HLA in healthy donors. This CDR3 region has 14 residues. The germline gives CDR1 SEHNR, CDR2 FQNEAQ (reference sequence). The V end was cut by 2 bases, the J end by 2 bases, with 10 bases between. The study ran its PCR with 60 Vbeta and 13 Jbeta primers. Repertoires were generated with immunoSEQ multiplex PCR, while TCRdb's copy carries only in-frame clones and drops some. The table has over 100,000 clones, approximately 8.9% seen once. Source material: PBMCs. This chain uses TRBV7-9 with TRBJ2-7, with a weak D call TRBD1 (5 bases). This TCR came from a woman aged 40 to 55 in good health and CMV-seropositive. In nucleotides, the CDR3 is TGTGCCAGCAGCTTAATCGCGGACACCTACGAGCAGTACTTC. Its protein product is CASSLIADTYEQYF.